Sequencing of this T cell receptor beta chain was carried out in a study of shared clonotypes between healthy human individuals. Study-wide background: CD8 memory received one plate per donor, CD8 naive two, CD4 memory three and CD4 naive three.

The assay was run at deep level. Authors' data handling: In the immunoSEQ data, sequences were junction-only and lacked quality scores, so filtering differed. The table came from immunoSEQ multiplex PCR; TCRdb's copy has only in-frame clones and leaves some out. V, J and clone size derive from that table, while D and trimming were established from the DNA sequence. The data hold about 2.2 million clones, with 85% to 95% observed a single time. CD45RO-negative cells were positively selected for CCR7, leaving out terminally differentiated effector memory CD45RA+ cells. The V end was cut by 8 bases, the J end by 4 bases, with 10 bases between. This CDR3 spans 12 amino acids. Germline assignment: CDR1 MDHEN and CDR2 SYDVKM.

The chain has TRBV28 and TRBJ2-3; D gene unclear. Material: naive CD8+ T cells from PBMCs. The receptor comes from a man younger than 30 in good health. Some clones in this sample may be carry-over from other donors' samples. The CDR3 spells CASGQAPDTQYF. CDR3 bases: TGTGCCAGCGGTCAGGCCCCAGATACGCAGTATTTT.